This T cell receptor beta chain stems from a study of early T cells in non-severe SARS-CoV-2 infection. TCRdb re-derived calls from the 5' RACE reads in MiXCR, one entry per CDR3 protein. The sample holds some 51,000 distinct CDR3 sequences; 14% to 15% are singletons and the top ten take less than 12%. The germline V gene encodes CDR1 SGHTA and CDR2 FQGNSA. Trimming took off 5 bases at V and 10 bases at J, with 18 bases between the two ends. The CDR3 runs 14 residues. This clonotype was seen more than once but under ten times. The TCR comes from an adult who was a healthcare worker with PCR-confirmed SARS-CoV-2 infection or an uninfected control (not recorded which). V gene TRBV7-2 combines with J gene TRBJ2-1, with D perhaps given as TRBD1 or TRBD2 (5 bases each). The source was whole blood, collected at baseline. This chain's CDR3 is CASSIGTVVGEQFF. CDR3 bases: TGTGCCAGCAGCATTGGGACGGTCGTAGGGGAGCAGTTCTTC.